Reported below is one T cell receptor (beta chain). The target antigen is unknown. Reverse transcribing all isolated RNA meant expressed TCRB transcripts were sequenced. Repertoires were generated with immunoSEQ multiplex PCR, while TCRdb's copy carries only in-frame clones and drops some. The table lists a few hundred thousand clones, roughly 13% of them singletons, with roughly 0.015% in the top ten. V gave up 5 bases and J gave up 1 base; unmatched junction bases: 4. This CDR3 spans 14 amino acids. Germline V gene data show CDR1 as SGHTA and CDR2 as FQGNSA. The source of the sample is a study of beta chain features in type 1 diabetes. Study conclusions and caveats: The study found moderately but significantly shorter TCRB CDR3s in all four CD4+ subsets of Type 1 diabetes patients.

Sequencing input: naive CD4+ T cells from blood. The origin of this receptor is a woman in her late teens or twenties with type 1 diabetes. The gene calls are TRBV7-2 and TRBJ1-1; 7 bases match TRBD1. This CDR3 is CASSPGGSNTEAFF. The CDR3 coding sequence is TGTGCCAGCAGCCCAGGGGGATCGAACACTGAAGCTTTCTTT.